This TCR beta chain is from a study of cytomegalovirus exposure and HLA in healthy donors. General study points: Upon later analysis, HLA-associated TCR beta chains proved more clonally expanded than other, equally common chains. At a 0.05 false discovery rate, a later analysis found approximately 17,000 TCR beta sequences to be associated with HLA alleles. Per a prior analysis, the majority of TCR beta V segments were productive roughly 87% or roughly 30% of the time.

This clone has just a few counts. Its antigen is unidentified. Unrecorded immune exposures were likely, despite nominal health at sampling. The study ran its PCR with 60 Vbeta and 13 Jbeta primers. Some clones are missing from TCRdb's copy, which holds only in-frame ones; the method was immunoSEQ multiplex PCR. This table holds approximately 240,000 clones, 82% found once. The germline V gene has CDR1 LNHDA and CDR2 SQIVND (reference sequence). This CDR3 has 14 residues. V lost 8 bases, J lost 6 bases, and 17 bases lay in between. The sequence was collected from a woman in her 40s in good health and CMV-seropositive. Sequenced material: PBMCs. The V call is TRBV19, the J call TRBJ2-1; D unresolved. CDR3 coding DNA: TGTGCCAGTCGACCGACATCTGAAATCAATGAGCAGTTCTTC. Translated, it gives CASRPTSEINEQFF.